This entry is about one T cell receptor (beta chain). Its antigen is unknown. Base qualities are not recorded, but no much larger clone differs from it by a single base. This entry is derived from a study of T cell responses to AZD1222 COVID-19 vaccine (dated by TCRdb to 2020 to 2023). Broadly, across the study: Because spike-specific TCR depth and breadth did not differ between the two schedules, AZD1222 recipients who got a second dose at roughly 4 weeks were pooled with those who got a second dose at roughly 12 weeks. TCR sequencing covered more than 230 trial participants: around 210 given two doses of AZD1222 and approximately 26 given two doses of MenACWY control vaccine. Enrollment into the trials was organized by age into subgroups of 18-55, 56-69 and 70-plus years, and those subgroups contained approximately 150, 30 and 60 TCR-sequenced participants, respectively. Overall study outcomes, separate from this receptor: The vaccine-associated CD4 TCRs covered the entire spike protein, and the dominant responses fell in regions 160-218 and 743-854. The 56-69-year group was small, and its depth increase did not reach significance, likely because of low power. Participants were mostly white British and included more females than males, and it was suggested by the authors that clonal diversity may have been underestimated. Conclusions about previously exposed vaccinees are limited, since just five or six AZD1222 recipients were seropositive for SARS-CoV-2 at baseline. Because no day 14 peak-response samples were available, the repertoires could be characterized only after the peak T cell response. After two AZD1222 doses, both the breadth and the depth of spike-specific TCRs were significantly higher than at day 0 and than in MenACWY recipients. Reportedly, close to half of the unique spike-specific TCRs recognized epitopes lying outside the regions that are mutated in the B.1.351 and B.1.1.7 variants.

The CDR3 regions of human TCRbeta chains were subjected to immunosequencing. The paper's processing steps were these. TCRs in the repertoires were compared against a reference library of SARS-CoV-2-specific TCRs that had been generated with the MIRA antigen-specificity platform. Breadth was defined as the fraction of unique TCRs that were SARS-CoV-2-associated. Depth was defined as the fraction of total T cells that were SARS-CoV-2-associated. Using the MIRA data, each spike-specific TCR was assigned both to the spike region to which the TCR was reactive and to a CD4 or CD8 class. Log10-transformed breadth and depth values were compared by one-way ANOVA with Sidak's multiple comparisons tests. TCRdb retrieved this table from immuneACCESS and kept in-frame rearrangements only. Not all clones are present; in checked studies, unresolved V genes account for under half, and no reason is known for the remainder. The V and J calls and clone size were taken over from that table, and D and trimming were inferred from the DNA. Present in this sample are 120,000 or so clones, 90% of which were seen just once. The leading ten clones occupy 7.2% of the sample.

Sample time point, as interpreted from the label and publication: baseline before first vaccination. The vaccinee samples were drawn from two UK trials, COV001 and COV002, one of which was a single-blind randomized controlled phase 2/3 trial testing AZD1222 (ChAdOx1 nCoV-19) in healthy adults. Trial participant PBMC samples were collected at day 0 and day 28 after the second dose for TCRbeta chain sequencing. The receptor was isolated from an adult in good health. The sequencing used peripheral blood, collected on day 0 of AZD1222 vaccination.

The CDR3 region: CASRTDGWNTEAFF. The base sequence is TGTGCCAGCAGAACGGACGGTTGGAACACTGAAGCTTTCTTT. The sequence joins TRBV2 to TRBJ1-1; no confident D gene assignment can be made. Reading the germline V gene gives CDR1 SNHLY and CDR2 FYNNEI. Inclusive of the bounding cysteine and phenylalanine, the CDR3 is 14 residues long. The CDR3 DNA has 42 bases and is translated from base 1. The germline ends are 12 bases apart after V is trimmed by 6 bases and J by 1 base. When the CDR3 is completed using the reference TRBV2 and TRBJ1-1 genes on either side, the full variable domain is EPEVTQTPSHQVTQMGQEVILRCVPISNHLYFYWYRQILGQKVEFLVSFYNNEISEKSEIFDDQFSVERPDGSNFTLKIRSTKLEDSAMYFCASRTDGWNTEAFFGQGTRLTVV.